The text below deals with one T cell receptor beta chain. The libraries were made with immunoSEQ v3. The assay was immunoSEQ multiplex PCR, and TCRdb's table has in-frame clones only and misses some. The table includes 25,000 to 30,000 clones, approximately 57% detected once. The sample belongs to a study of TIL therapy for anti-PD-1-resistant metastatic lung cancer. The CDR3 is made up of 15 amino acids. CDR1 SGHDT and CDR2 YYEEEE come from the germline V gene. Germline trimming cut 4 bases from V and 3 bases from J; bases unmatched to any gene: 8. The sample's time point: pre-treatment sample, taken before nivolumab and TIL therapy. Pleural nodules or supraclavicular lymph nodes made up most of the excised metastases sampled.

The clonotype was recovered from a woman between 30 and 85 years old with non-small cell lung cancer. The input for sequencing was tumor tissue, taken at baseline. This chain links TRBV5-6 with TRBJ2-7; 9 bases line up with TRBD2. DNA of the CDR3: TGTGCCAGCAGCGTAGCGGGAGTGAGGATCTACGAGCAGTACTTC. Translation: CASSVAGVRIYEQYF.